This T cell receptor (beta chain) is drawn from a study of beta chain features in type 1 diabetes (dated by TCRdb to the late 2010s). In terms of the full investigation: No differences in mean age, gender distribution, total cell number or subset yield were found between patients and healthy donors. Across all samples, 107,917,701 sorted cells were examined, and cell number per subset correlated strongly with RNA yield. The study compared TCRB repertoires of sorted circulating CD4+ T cell subsets between recently diagnosed type 1 diabetes patients and matched healthy donors. Regulatory and stem cell-like memory subsets were isolated from only 8 patients and roughly eight healthy donors, whereas naive and central memory subsets came from all 30 or so donors.

Each donor gave one peripheral blood draw, approximately 110 mL on average, collected into heparinised tubes. A BD FACSAria II was used to sort naive, central memory, regulatory and stem cell-like memory CD4+ T cells with a panel that included CD45RO, CCR7, CD25, CD127, CD95 and CD27. All sorted populations exceeded 95% purity. PBMCs were isolated right away by Lymphoprep density gradient centrifugation and were stained directly, without culture. To minimize batch effects, samples were stained and sorted in pairs, one healthy donor with one patient per experiment. In regard to this clone: Its antigen remains unidentified. One base away there is no much larger clone; base qualities are not given.

CDR1 and CDR2, per the germline V gene, are SGHNT and YENEEA. The CDR3 runs 12 residues from the cysteine to the phenylalanine. This entry keeps only the CDR3 DNA: 36 bases, framed from base 1. V drops 5 bases and J drops 3 bases, leaving 8 bases in between. The entire isolated RNA was reverse transcribed using the High Capacity cDNA Reverse Transcription Kit, and thus expressed TCRB transcripts were sequenced. Deep immunoSEQ sequencing was applied to naive, central memory and regulatory T cell samples, giving an average of about 3.6 million total reads per sample. Sorted cells were lysed in RLT buffer, and RNA was extracted using DNase-treated RNeasy Micro or Mini kits according to cell number. Each cell subset was processed on its own to prevent cross-contamination, while patient and healthy donor samples were processed together. The immunoSEQ multiplex PCR was used to amplify TCRB sequences from cDNA, yielding 87-bp fragments that span the CDR3 region. Sequencing of the amplicons was performed on the Illumina HiSeq platform. Turning to the authors' computational methods: PCR bias was computationally corrected using synthetic template baselines, reads within Hamming distance 2 were collapsed, and singletons that could not be merged were discarded. Reads were aligned against IMGT so that V, D and J genes, CDR3 length and insertions or deletions at six rearrangement sites could be assigned. Within each subset, clonotype counts were normalized to the number of sorted cells before true diversity and Gini coefficients were calculated with the tcR R package. The overlap coefficient, calculated on TCRB nucleotide sequences, was used to measure repertoire sharing. The source is immuneACCESS, and TCRdb retained only in-frame sequences with V and J called. Part of the clones is not carried over; for the studies checked, unresolved V genes explain less than half of this, and the remainder is unexplained. The D gene and trimming were derived from the DNA, and the V and J assignments and clone size from that table. The sample table shows hundreds of thousands of clones, and roughly 8% are seen once. In total, the top ten clones hold 0.44% of the sample.

General study outcomes and caveats: Because cDNA was sequenced instead of genomic DNA, highly expressing activated cells could be over-represented, though the groups showed no difference in activation or CD3 levels. Because small numbers of individuals were included in the HLA sub-analyses, any influence of HLA type on TCRB rearrangement was left unresolved. Fewer insertions and more nucleotide deletions at VDJ recombination sites were observed in patients with type 1 diabetes, implying thymic rearrangement abnormalities. Type 1 diabetes patients showed a moderate but significant shortening of TCRB CDR3 length in all four CD4+ subsets. Naive, central memory and regulatory TCRB repertoires appeared to be more alike among patients than among healthy donors. PCR might favor shorter templates, but patient and control samples were amplified and corrected together, so any skew would affect both groups equally.

The sequencing sample was made of central memory CD4+ T cells from blood. This sequence uses TRBV11-3 and TRBJ2-7; a weak D assignment points to TRBD1 (5 bases agree). The source of this sequence is a young woman in good health. The sequence in DNA is TGTGCCAGCAGCGGAGACAGCTACGAGCAGTACTTC. Translated, it reads CASSGDSYEQYF.